This TCR beta chain was sequenced during a study of T cells in Graves' hyperthyroidism and ophthalmopathy. This clonotype has just a few counts. The target antigen is unknown. TCR beta CDR3 regions were amplified from RNA transcripts. The TCR CDR3 first-round RT-PCR relied on the HTBI primer set. TCRdb re-called the multiplex PCR reads with MiXCR, one entry per CDR3 protein. Of hundreds of thousands of distinct CDR3 sequences listed, 20% to 25% are singletons. The CDR3 loop spans 14 amino acids. In germline, CDR1 is SQVTM, CDR2 ANQGSEA. J was trimmed by 6 bases and V by 3 bases; bases with no gene match: 8. Each ophthalmopathy patient scored at least 3 on the Clinical Activity Score and at least 4 on NOSPECS grade, with duration under 3 months. Those patients with uncontrolled infection, other autoimmune disease, pregnancy or lactation were excluded. Findings and caveats of the study: A model of 13 V-J features distinguished ophthalmopathy from stable hyperthyroidism.

This TCR came from a woman in her 70s with Graves' ophthalmopathy. The V call is TRBV29-1, the J call TRBJ2-1, with 7 bases fitting TRBD1. What was sequenced was blood. The CDR3 nucleotides are TGCAGCGTTGATATGGGACAGCGAATCAATGAGCAGTTCTTC. This codes for CSVDMGQRINEQFF.